Below are 18 T cell receptor beta chains sequenced from a single sample in a study of blood T cell repertoires in COVID-19. Profiling relied on immunoSEQ multiplex PCR, and the TCRdb table lists in-frame clones only, not all of them. The sample lists a few hundred thousand clones; 86% were seen once. The sequenced sample consisted of peripheral blood. These receptors were collected from a man at least 80 years old with acute or convalescent COVID-19.

This clone was detected only once. The chain combines TRBV4-2 with TRBJ2-7; 11 bases match TRBD2. After removal of 6 bases from V and 0 bases from J, the junction contained 7 bases not matched to a gene. The CDR3 contains 16 residues. Germline CDR1 LGHNA, CDR2 YNFKEQ. In DNA form, the CDR3 reads TGTGCCAGCAGACAGGGACTAGCGGAGAGCTCCTACGAGCAGTACTTC. This codes for CASRQGLAESSYEQYF.

The chain recombines TRBV6-2 or TRBV6-3 with TRBJ2-7; 7 nucleotides line up with TRBD1. The V and J ends lost 5 bases and 2 bases, in that order; junction bases with no gene match: 6. This CDR3 region has 14 residues. Germline CDR1 and CDR2: MNHEY and SVGEGT. The CDR3 protein is CASSTGERTYEQYF. The CDR3 DNA sequence: TGTGCCAGCAGTACAGGGGAACGGACCTACGAGCAGTACTTC.

The CDR3 coding sequence is TGTGCCAGCAGTTTGCAACAATACAATGAGCAGTTCTTC. Translation gives CASSLQQYNEQFF. The rearrangement links TRBV12-3 or TRBV12-4 to TRBJ2-1; D unresolved. The CDR3 is 13 residues long. Deletions cut 3 bases from V and 4 bases from J, with 7 bases between.

This clone was found a few times. This rearrangement joins TRBV6-6 to TRBJ2-7; D not resolved. With 8 bases removed from V and 0 bases from J, the gap between germline ends came to 11 bases. CDR3 size: 13 residues. Germline values: CDR1 MNHNY, CDR2 SVGAGI (reference sequence). The CDR3 coding sequence is TGTGCCAGCGGGTCACAGCCCTCCTACGAGCAGTACTTC. It yields the protein CASGSQPSYEQYF.

The chain is built from TRBV6-5 and TRBJ2-7, with TRBD1 matching 8 bases. CDR1 and CDR2 (germline): MNHEY, SVGAGI. This CDR3 spans 16 amino acids. The V segment lost 4 bases and the J segment 3 bases; nucleotides outside the gene matches: 11. CDR3 DNA sequence: TGTGCCAGCAGTTCCCGGACAGGGCAAAGCAACTACGAGCAGTACTTC. Translating gives CASSSRTGQSNYEQYF.

V and J are TRBV5-6 and TRBJ1-2; a possible D gene is TRBD1 (6 bases). Germline CDR1 SGHDT, CDR2 YYEEEE. CDR3 length: 13 amino acids. V lost 5 bases and J 5 bases, leaving 13 bases between the germline ends. CDR3 sequence: CASRLGRGYGYTF. For the CDR3, the DNA is TGTGCCAGCAGGCTCGGGAGGGGGTATGGCTACACCTTC.

The chain couples TRBV5-1 to TRBJ2-7; D remains unclear. Trimming shortened V by 1 base and J by 3 bases, and 14 bases separated the two germline ends. Germline-derived CDR1 and CDR2 are SGHRS and YFSETQ. The length of the CDR3 is 15 residues. The CDR3 spells CASSLSGAPGYEQYF. Written as DNA, the CDR3 is TGCGCCAGCAGCTTGAGTGGCGCCCCAGGCTACGAGCAGTACTTC.

This clone has more than one count but fewer than ten. This chain connects TRBV19 to TRBJ2-1; D perhaps matches TRBD2 (5 bases). V dropped 7 bases and J dropped 12 bases, with 13 bases sitting between them. The CDR3 runs to 11 residues. Germline-derived CDR1 and CDR2 are LNHDA and SQIVND (reference sequence). Written as DNA, the CDR3 is TGTGCCAGTATCGTCGGGGTAACGCAGTTCTTC. Its translation is CASIVGVTQFF.

The chain couples TRBV5-4 to TRBJ2-3; the match to TRBD2 covers 9 bases. This CDR3 has 16 residues. V dropped 3 bases and J dropped 5; count of bases not matched to a gene: 10. Germline assignment: CDR1 SGHNT and CDR2 YYREEE (reference sequence). This CDR3 reads CASSSPGGGAVDTQYF. The DNA of the CDR3 is TGTGCCAGCAGCTCCCCGGGCGGGGGGGCCGTAGATACGCAGTATTTT.

The genes are TRBV6-5 and TRBJ1-4; maybe TRBD1 (6 bases). The CDR3 totals 14 residues. Germline values: CDR1 MNHEY, CDR2 SVGAGI. V was trimmed by 8 bases and J by 7 bases, leaving 17 bases between them. CDR3 bases: TGTGCCAGCGCACTAGGGGGGGTCAGTGAAAAACTGTTTTTT. Its protein is CASALGGVSEKLFF.

The chain has TRBV4-2 and TRBJ2-6; TRBD2 might be the D (5 bases). The CDR3 runs 16 residues. CDR1 LGHNA and CDR2 YNFKEQ come from the germline V gene. The V and J ends lost 0 bases and 4 bases respectively, with 10 bases between them. For the CDR3, the DNA is TGTGCCAGCAGCCAAGAGTGGACTCTGGGGGCCAACGTCCTGACTTTC. Amino acids: CASSQEWTLGANVLTF.

J is TRBJ2-5 and V is TRBV7-2; D possibly corresponds to TRBD1 (6 bases). The CDR3 has 13 amino acids. Trimming took off 8 bases at V and 1 base at J, with 11 bases between the two ends. Germline CDR1 and CDR2: SGHTA and FQGNSA. The CDR3 DNA reads as TGTGCCAGCGGGGGACAAATCCAAGAGACCCAGTACTTC. It translates to CASGGQIQETQYF.

This clone was seen only once. This chain connects TRBV11-1 to TRBJ2-1; 10 positions agree with TRBD1. Per germline, CDR1 SGHAT and CDR2 FQDESV (reference sequence). The V gene end was trimmed by 5 bases and the J gene end by 2 bases; junction bases not matched to a gene: 3. The CDR3 consists of 15 residues. CDR3 sequence reads: CASSTGTGAYNEQFF. In DNA, the CDR3 is TGTGCCAGCAGCACCGGGACAGGGGCCTACAATGAGCAGTTCTTC.

The chain joins TRBV6-6 to TRBJ1-5; D is undetermined. This CDR3 has 14 residues. Deletions cut 6 bases from V and 3 bases from J, with 12 bases between. Per germline, CDR1 MNHNY and CDR2 SVGAGI (reference sequence). DNA of the CDR3: TGTGCCAGCAGCGTTGGACTGTTCAATCAGCCCCAGCATTTT. As protein: CASSVGLFNQPQHF.

This chain joins TRBV2 and TRBJ1-2; 8 bases map to TRBD1. V lost 4 bases and J lost 5; bases outside the gene matches: 3. This CDR3 is 13 amino acids long. The germline V gene encodes CDR1 SNHLY and CDR2 FYNNEI. The CDR3 sequence: CASSARDRYGYTF. The CDR3 region has the DNA TGTGCCAGCAGTGCCCGGGACAGGTATGGCTACACCTTC.

The chain employs TRBV6-1 and TRBJ1-5, with D unclear. Looked up from germline, CDR1 is MNHNS and CDR2 is SASEGT. The CDR3 is 17 amino acids. V was cut by 4 bases and J by 0 bases, with 16 bases left in between. This CDR3 is CASSGGLGGYSNQPQHF. The CDR3 nucleotides read TGTGCCAGCAGTGGAGGGCTAGGAGGTTATAGCAATCAGCCCCAGCATTTT.

The V and J genes are TRBV3-1 (or the pseudogene TRBV3-2) and TRBJ2-7, with TRBD2 identical over 13 bases. Germline V gene sequence: CDR1 LGHDT, CDR2 YNNKEL (reference sequence). The trim removed 2 bases at V and 6 bases at J, leaving 4 bases unmatched. The CDR3 spans 15 residues. CDR3 sequence (DNA): TGTGCCAGCAGCCAAATACTAGCGGGGGGGCTCGAGCAGTACTTC. It encodes CASSQILAGGLEQYF.

The CDR3 is CASSSAPGLAGSKQFF. The CDR3 coding sequence is TGCGCCAGCAGCTCGGCGCCGGGACTAGCGGGAAGTAAGCAGTTCTTC. The chain recombines TRBV5-1 with TRBJ2-1, with 13 nucleotides matching TRBD2. V trimming: 3 bases; J trimming: 11 bases; junction bases outside the gene matches: 11. Per the germline V gene, CDR1 is SGHRS and CDR2 is YFSETQ. The CDR3 consists of 16 residues.